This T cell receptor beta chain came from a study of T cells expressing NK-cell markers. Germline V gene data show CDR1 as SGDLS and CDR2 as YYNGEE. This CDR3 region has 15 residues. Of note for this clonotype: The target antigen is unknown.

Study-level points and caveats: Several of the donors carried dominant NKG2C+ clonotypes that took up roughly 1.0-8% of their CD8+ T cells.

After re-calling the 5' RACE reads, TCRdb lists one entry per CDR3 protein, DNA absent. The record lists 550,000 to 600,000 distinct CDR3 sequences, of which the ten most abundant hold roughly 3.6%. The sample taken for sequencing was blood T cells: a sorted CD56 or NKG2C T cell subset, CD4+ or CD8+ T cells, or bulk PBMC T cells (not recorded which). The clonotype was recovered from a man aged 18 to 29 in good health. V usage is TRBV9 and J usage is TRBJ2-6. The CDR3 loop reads CASSVEGFGANVLTF. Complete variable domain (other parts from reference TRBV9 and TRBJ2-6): DSGVTQTPKHLITATGQRVTLRCSPRSGDLSVYWYQQSLDQGLQFLIQYYNGEERAKGNILERFSAQQFPDLHSELNLSSLELGDSALYFCASSVEGFGANVLTFGAGSRLTVL.